Presented here are 2 T cell receptor beta chains from one specimen sequenced in a study of blood T cells in healthy people across ages. The second PCR ran roughly 6 to 11 cycles with a sample-barcoded 5' primer and J-beta primers. TCRdb reprocessed the 5' RACE reads with MiXCR, giving one entry per CDR3 protein. This table holds 1,300,000 or so distinct CDR3 sequences, almost 60% found once. What was sequenced was blood. These receptors all stem from a young man in good health.

The chain has TRBV29-1 and TRBJ2-7; 8 bases are a match to TRBD1. V lost 7 bases to trimming and J lost 4 bases; unmatched junction nucleotides: 6. The V gene's germline CDR1 is SQVTM and CDR2 ANQGSEA. This CDR3 has 12 amino acids. This CDR3 is CSGTGNSYEQYF. The CDR3 nucleotides read TGCAGCGGGACAGGGAACTCTTACGAGCAGTACTTC.

As regards this clonotype: Relative to the germline gene, one junction end is altered; a read error may explain this. This chain links TRBV13 with TRBJ2-1, with 8 bases aligning to TRBD2. CDR3 length: 16 residues. In germline, CDR1 is PRHDT, CDR2 FYEKMQ (reference sequence). The chain's CDR3 is CASGLFRAGDTNEQFF. CDR3 in DNA: TGTGCCAGCGGCTTATTTCGAGCGGGAGATACAAATGAGCAGTTCTTC.